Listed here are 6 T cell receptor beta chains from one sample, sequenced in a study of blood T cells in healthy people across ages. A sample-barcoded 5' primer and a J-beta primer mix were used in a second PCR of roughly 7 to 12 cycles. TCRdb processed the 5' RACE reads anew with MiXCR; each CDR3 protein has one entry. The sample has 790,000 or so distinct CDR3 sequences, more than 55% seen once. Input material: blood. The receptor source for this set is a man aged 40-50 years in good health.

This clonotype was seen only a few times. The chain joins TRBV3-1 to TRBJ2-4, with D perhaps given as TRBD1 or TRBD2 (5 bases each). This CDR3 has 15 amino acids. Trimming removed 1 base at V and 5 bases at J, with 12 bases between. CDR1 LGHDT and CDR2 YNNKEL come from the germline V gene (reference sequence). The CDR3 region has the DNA TGTGCCAGCAGCCAAGCAGCTCGAGGGGAAAACATTCAGTACTTC. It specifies CASSQAARGENIQYF.

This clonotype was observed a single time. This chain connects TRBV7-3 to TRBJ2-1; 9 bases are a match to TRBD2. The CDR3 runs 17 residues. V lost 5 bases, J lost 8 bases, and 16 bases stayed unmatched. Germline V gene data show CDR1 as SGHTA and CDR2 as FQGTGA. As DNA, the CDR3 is TGTGCCAGCAGCACTAGTGCTGGGACTAGCAGGACAGATGAGCAGTTCTTC. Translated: CASSTSAGTSRTDEQFF.

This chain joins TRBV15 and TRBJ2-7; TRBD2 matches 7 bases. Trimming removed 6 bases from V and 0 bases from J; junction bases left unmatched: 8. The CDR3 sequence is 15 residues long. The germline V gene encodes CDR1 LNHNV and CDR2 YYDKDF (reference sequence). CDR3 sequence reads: CATRTAGESSYEQYF. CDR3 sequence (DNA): TGTGCCACCAGGACTGCGGGGGAGAGCTCCTACGAGCAGTACTTC.

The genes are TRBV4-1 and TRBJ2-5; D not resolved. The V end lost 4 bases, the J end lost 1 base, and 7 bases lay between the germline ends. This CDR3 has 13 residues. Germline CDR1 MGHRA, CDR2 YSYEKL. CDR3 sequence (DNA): TGCGCCAGCAGCCCATATGGCCAAGAGACCCAGTACTTC. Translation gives CASSPYGQETQYF.

This CDR3 reads CASSLRVGSHYEQYF. In DNA form, the CDR3 reads TGTGCCAGCAGTTTAAGGGTTGGCAGCCACTACGAGCAGTACTTC. The chain is built from TRBV27 and TRBJ2-7; D remains ambiguous. The V gene's germline CDR1 is MNHEY and CDR2 SMNVEV (reference sequence). V was trimmed by 2 bases and J by 3 bases, leaving 14 bases between them. The CDR3 spans 15 residues.

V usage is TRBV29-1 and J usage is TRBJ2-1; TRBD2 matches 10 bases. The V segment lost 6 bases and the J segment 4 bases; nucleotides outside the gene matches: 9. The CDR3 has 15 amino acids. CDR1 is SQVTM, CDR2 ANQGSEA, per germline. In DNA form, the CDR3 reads TGCAGCGTGGAATATACTAGCGGGGCATACAATGAGCAGTTCTTC. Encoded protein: CSVEYTSGAYNEQFF.